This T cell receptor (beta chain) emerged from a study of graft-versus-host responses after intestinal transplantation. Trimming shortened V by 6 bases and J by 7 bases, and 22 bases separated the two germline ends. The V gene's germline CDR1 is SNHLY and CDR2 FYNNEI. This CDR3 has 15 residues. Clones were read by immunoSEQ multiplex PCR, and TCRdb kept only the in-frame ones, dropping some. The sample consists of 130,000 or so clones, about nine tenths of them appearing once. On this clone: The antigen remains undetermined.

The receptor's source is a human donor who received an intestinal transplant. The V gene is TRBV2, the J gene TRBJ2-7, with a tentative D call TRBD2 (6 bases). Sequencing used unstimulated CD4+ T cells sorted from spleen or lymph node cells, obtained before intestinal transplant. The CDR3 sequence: CASSAGSSFSGEQYF. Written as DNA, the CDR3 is TGTGCCAGCAGCGCCGGGAGCTCATTTTCGGGGGAGCAGTACTTC. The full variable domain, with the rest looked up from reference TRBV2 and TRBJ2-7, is EPEVTQTPSHQVTQMGQEVILRCVPISNHLYFYWYRQILGQKVEFLVSFYNNEISEKSEIFDDQFSVERPDGSNFTLKIRSTKLEDSAMYFCASSAGSSFSGEQYFGPGTRLTVT.